This TCR beta chain was sequenced for a study of shared clonotypes between healthy human individuals. TCRdb's copy holds only in-frame clones and misses some; the assay was immunoSEQ multiplex PCR. This table has millions of clones, 85% to 95% appearing once. V was shortened by 6 bases and J by 6 bases, with 14 bases between the two germline ends. CDR1 and CDR2 (germline): LGHNT, FRNRAP. This CDR3 has 13 amino acids. CD45RO-negative cells were positively selected for CCR7, leaving out terminally differentiated effector memory CD45RA+ cells. Sequencing used naive CD8+ T cells from PBMCs. This clonotype was obtained from a man between 18 and 35 years old in good health. Some clones in this sample may be carry-over from other donors' samples. The V gene is TRBV12-5, the J gene TRBJ1-1, with D uncertain. The CDR3 sequence is CASGQIESAEAFF. The CDR3 nucleotides read TGTGCTAGTGGCCAAATTGAAAGCGCTGAAGCTTTCTTT.